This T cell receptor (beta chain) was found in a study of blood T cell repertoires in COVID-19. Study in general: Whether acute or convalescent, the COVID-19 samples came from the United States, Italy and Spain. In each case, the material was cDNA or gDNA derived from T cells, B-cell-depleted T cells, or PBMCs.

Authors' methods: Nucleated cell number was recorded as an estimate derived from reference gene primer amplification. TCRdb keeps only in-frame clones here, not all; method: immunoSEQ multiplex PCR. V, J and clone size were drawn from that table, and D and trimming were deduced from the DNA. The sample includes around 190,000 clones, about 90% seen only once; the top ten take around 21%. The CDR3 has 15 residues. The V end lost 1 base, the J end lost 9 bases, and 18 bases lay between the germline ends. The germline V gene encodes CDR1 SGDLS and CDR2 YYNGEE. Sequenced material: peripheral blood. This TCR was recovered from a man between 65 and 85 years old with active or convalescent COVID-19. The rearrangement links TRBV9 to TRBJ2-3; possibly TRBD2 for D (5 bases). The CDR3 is CASSVTDRDRVTQYF. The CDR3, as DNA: TGTGCCAGCAGCGTAACGGACCGGGATAGGGTCACGCAGTATTTT.